The sequence of this TCR beta chain was determined in a study of shared clonotypes between healthy human individuals. TCRdb keeps only in-frame clones here, not all; method: immunoSEQ multiplex PCR. The data contain around 990,000 clones, approximately 80% of them seen just once; the ten biggest clones take up 0.89%. Per the germline V gene, CDR1 is SGHNT and CDR2 is YYREEE (reference sequence). With 1 base clipped from V and 5 bases from J, the junction kept 6 bases outside the gene matches. CDR3 length: 16 amino acids. The clonotype comes from a man aged 18 to 35 in good health. Some clones in this sample may be carry-over from other donors' samples. This chain connects TRBV5-4 to TRBJ2-1, with 10 bases matching TRBD1. Sequencing input: memory CD4+ T cells from PBMCs. Subset here: CD45RA-negative fraction. This chain's CDR3 is CASSLPLGQGNNEQFF. The CDR3 coding sequence is TGTGCCAGCAGCTTGCCGTTGGGACAGGGGAACAATGAGCAGTTCTTC.